This T cell receptor (beta chain) is from a study of shared clonotypes between healthy human individuals (dated by TCRdb to 2020 to 2021). Regarding the complete study: The cohort included three men and a couple of women between 18 and 49 years of age. To increase sequencing depth and limit assay-specific biases, different laboratories used diverse techniques to prepare libraries and sequence TCR repertoires. Blood TCR repertoires of several healthy adults were deeply sequenced to estimate repertoire size and the extent of clonotype sharing between individuals. Each donor's leukapheresis produced roughly between roughly 0.85 and 10 billion PBMCs. For each donor, CD4 naive and CD4 memory were each run on three plates, CD8 naive on two plates, and CD8 memory on one plate.

As concerns this clone: No antigen is known for it. It has no much larger one-base neighbor in the sample; base qualities were not kept. Other DNA sequences of this sample code for an identical CDR3.

For the CD8 naive samples, CD45RO-negative cells were positively selected for CCR7, yielding a CD45RA+CCR7+ population from which TemRA cells were excluded. Donors were healthy HIV-negative adults with no recently reported acute infections or vaccinations. All donors were Caucasian adults living in Nashville, Tennessee, USA. Blood was collected by leukapheresis, and PBMCs were isolated by Ficoll-Histopaque density gradient centrifugation and then cryopreserved in liquid nitrogen vapor phase. Purity and quantity of every magnetically sorted T cell population were checked by analytical flow cytometry. From each sorted fraction, genomic DNA was isolated and quantified by UV absorbance on a Nanodrop 2000c. Trimming costs V 5 bases and J 6 bases, and their ends lie 3 bases apart. The CDR3 numbers 10 residues from cysteine through phenylalanine. Only the CDR3 DNA is retained, 30 bases long and in frame from the first base. CDR1 and CDR2 (KGHSH, LQKENI) derive from the germline V gene.

Using the deep immunoSEQ assay, multiplex PCR amplified TCR CDR3 regions from genomic DNA. Extracted genomic DNA from each cell subset was distributed evenly across all wells of several immunoSEQ 96-well plates, and each plate was treated as a replicate. For sorted subsets, 200 to 250 ng of genomic DNA, equivalent to roughly 30,000 T cell genomes, went into each replicate PCR. Purified libraries were quantified with a Qubit 3.0 fluorometer, sized on a Bioanalyzer 2100, and re-quantified with the KAPA Library Quantification kit. Every immunoSEQ 96-well plate was sequenced on a separate single-read 150-cycle Illumina NextSeq 550 flow cell. Turning to the authors' computational methods: Because the immunoSEQ output held only junctional sequences and lacked quality scores, the filtering could not match the filtering applied to full-length reads. To assign V/J genes and CDR3, sequences were annotated using PyIR, a Python wrapper for IgBLAST v1.9, with IMGT germline references. Any read was removed if the V/J assignment was weak (E-value above 1e-6), the CDR3 was missing, or the read contained stop codons, out-of-frame junctions, or ambiguous translated residues. V3J clonotypes were defined by identical inferred V gene, J gene, and CDR3 amino acid sequence. Percentage overlap between repertoires was computed as shared unique clonotypes divided by the size of the smaller repertoire. Repertoire richness was assessed with RTK rarefaction, the Chao1 estimator, and Recon v2.1 estimates of unobserved clonotypes. OLGA was used to compute generation probabilities for all TCRbeta clonotypes that the gDNA method yielded from a handful of donors. TCRdb retrieved this table from immuneACCESS and kept in-frame rearrangements only. Not all clones are present; in checked studies, unresolved V genes account for under half, and no reason is known for the remainder. V, J and clone size are those of that table, while D and trimming were read from the DNA. For this sample there are about 2 million clones; roughly 95% appear just once. About 1.1% of the sample rests with the top ten.

What the study reported, not specific to this receptor: Larger estimated clonotype richness was generally found for naive subsets than for memory subsets. Compared with non-shared clonotypes, clonotypes shared by all four sorted-subset donors had higher generation probabilities. Sampling was restricted to blood, and TCR repertoires in tissues likely differ from the TCR repertoires found in blood. Sharing across a few donors was observed for around 5% of naive CD4, 3.5% of naive CD8, about 2.5% of memory CD4, and around 0.42% of memory CD8 clonotypes. Because the study included a small number of donors, the genetic and exposure-history diversity represented was limited. Pairwise subsampling indicated that sequencing depth was expected to affect the degree of clonotype sharing among donors. Even with the large sequencing depth, rarefaction of the sorted-subset datasets indicated that sequencing was incomplete.

The sample was naive CD8+ T cells sorted from blood. In light of the paper, this sample's cell subset or site label describes: CD45RA+CCR7+. The V and J segments used are TRBV18 and TRBJ2-3; the D gene lacks a confident call. The origin of this receptor is a man younger than 35 in good health. Read as DNA, the sequence is TGTGCCAGCTCAGGGGATACGCAGTATTTT. Translated, it reads CASSGDTQYF.